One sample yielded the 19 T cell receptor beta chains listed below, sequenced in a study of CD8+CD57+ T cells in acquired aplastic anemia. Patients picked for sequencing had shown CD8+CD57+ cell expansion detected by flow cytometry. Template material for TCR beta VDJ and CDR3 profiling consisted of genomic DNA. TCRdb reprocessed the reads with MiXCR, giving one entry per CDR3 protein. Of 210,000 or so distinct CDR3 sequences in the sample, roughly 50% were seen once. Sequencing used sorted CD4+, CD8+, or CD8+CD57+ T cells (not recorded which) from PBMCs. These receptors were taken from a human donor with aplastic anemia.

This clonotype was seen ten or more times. For the CDR3, the DNA is TGTGCCAGCAAGGCGGGGGGGCTCCAAGAGACCCAGTACTTC. Translation: CASKAGGLQETQYF. V gene TRBV2 combines with J gene TRBJ2-5; TRBD2 aligns across 9 bases. V lost 7 bases to trimming and J lost 1 base; unmatched junction nucleotides: 4. The germline gives CDR1 SNHLY, CDR2 FYNNEI. The CDR3 extends over 14 amino acids.

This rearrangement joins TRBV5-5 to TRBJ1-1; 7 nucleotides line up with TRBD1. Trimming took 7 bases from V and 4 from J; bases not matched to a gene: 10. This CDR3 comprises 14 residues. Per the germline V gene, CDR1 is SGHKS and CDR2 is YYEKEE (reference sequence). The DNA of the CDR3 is TGTGCCAGCGAACAGGGGACTAGAGTCACTGAAGCTTTCTTT. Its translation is CASEQGTRVTEAFF. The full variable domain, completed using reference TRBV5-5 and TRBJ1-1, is DAGVTQSPTHLIKTRGQQVTLRCSPISGHKSVSWYQQVLGQGPQFIFQYYEKEERGRGNFPDRFSARQFPNYSSELNVNALLLGDSALYLCASEQGTRVTEAFFGQGTRLTVV.

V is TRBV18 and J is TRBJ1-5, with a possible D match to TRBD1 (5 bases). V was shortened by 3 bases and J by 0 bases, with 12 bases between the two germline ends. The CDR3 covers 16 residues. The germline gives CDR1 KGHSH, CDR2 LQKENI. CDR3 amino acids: CASSPQRDGSNQPQHF. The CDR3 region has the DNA TGTGCCAGCTCACCTCAGAGGGACGGTAGCAATCAGCCCCAGCATTTT.

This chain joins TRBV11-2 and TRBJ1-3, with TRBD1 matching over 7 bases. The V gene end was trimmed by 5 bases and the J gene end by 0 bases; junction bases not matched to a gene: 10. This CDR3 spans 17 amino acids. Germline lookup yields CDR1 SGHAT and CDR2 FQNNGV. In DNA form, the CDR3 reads TGTGCCAGCAGCCCCCTGGACAGGAGAAACTCTGGAAACACCATATATTTT. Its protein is CASSPLDRRNSGNTIYF.

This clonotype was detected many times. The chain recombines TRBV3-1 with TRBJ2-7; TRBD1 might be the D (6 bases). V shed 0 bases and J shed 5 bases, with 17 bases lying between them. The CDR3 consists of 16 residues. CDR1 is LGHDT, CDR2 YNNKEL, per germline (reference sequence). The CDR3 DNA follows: TGTGCCAGCAGCCAAGATCCAGGGGTAGTAGAAGACGAGCAGTACTTC. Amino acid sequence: CASSQDPGVVEDEQYF.

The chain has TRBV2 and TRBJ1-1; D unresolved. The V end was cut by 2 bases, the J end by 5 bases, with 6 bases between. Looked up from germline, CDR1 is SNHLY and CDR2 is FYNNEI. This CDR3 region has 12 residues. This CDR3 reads CASSEWRTEAFF. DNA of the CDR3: TGTGCCAGCAGTGAATGGAGGACTGAAGCTTTCTTT.

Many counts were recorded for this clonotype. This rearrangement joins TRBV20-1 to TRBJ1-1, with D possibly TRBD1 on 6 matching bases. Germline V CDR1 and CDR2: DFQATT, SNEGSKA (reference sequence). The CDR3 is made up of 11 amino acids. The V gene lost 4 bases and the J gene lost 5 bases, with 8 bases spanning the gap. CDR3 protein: CSAKQGTEAFF. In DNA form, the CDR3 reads TGCAGTGCTAAACAGGGAACTGAAGCTTTCTTT.

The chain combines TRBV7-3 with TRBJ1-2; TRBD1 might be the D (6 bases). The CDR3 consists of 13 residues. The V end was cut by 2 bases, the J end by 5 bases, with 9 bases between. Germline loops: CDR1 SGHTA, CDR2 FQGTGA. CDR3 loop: CASSLGGAYGYTF. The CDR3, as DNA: TGTGCCAGCAGCTTAGGGGGGGCATATGGCTACACCTTC.

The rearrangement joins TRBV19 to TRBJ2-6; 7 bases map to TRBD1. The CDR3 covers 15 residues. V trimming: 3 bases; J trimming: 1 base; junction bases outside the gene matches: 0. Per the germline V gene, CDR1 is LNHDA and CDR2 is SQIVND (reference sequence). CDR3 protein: CASSMTGSGANVLTF. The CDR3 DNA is TGTGCCAGTAGTATGACAGGGTCTGGGGCCAACGTCCTGACTTTC.

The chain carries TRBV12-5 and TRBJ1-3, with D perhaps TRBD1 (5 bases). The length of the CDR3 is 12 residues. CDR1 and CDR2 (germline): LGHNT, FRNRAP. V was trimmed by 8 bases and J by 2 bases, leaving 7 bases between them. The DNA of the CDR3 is TGTGCTAGTCAAGGGGCTGGAAACACCATATATTTT. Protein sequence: CASQGAGNTIYF.

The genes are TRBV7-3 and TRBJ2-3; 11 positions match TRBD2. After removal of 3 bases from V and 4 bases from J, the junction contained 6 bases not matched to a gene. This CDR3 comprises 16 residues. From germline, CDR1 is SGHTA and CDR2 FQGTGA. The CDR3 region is CASSFSGGGGSDTQYF. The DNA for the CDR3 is TGTGCCAGCAGCTTTAGCGGGGGGGGGGGCTCAGATACGCAGTATTTT.

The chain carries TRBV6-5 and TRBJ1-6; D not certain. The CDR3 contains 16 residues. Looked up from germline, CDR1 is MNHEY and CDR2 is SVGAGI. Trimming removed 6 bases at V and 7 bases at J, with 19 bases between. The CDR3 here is CASRDGATNRNSPLHF. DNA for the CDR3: TGTGCCAGCAGGGACGGAGCAACTAATAGGAATTCACCCCTCCACTTT.

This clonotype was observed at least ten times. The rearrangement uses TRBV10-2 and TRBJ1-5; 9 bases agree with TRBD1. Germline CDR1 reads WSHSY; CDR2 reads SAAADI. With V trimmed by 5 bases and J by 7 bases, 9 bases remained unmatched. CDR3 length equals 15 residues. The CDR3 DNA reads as TGCGCCAGCAGTAGGGTGGGACAGGGCGGACAGCCCCAGCATTTT. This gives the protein CASSRVGQGGQPQHF.

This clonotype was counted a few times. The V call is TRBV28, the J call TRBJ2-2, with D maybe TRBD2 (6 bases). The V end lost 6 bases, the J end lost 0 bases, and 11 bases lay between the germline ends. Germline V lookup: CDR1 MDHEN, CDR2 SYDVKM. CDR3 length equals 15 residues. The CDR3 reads CASSRRLANTGELFF. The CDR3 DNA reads TGTGCCAGCAGCCGTCGACTAGCGAACACCGGGGAGCTGTTTTTT.

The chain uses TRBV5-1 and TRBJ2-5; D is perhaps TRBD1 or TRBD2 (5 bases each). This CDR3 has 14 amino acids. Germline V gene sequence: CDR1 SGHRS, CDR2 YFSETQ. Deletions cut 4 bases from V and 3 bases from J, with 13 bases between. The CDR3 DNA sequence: TGCGCCAGCAGCCAGTACGGGGCTGAAGAGACCCAGTACTTC. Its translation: CASSQYGAEETQYF.

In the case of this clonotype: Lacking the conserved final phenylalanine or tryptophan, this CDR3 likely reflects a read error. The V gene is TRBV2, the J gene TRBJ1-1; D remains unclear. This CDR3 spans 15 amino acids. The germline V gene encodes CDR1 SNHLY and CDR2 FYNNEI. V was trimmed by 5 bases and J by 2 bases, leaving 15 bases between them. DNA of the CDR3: TGTGCCAGCAGTTACAATGGGAACCCCAACACTGAAGCTTTCCTT. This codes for CASSYNGNPNTEAFL.

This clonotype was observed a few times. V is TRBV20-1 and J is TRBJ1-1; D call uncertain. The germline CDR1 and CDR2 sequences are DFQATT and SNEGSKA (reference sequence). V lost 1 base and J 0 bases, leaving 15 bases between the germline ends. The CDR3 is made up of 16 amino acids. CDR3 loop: CSARGAGLILNTEAFF. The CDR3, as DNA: TGCAGTGCTAGAGGGGCCGGGTTGATCCTGAACACTGAAGCTTTCTTT.

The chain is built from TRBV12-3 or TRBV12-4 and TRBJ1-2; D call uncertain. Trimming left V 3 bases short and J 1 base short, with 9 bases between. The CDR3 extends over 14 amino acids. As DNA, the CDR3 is TGTGCCAGCAGTTTTGACCCTCTTAACTATGGCTACACCTTC. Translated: CASSFDPLNYGYTF.

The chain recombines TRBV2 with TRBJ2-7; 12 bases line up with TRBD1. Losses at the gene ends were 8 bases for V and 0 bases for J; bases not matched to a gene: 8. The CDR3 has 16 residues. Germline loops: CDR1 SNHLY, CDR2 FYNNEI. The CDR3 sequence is CASRDRGLGASYEQYF. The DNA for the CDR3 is TGTGCCAGCCGGGACAGGGGGCTCGGGGCCTCCTACGAGCAGTACTTC.